These T cell receptor beta chains were read from a single sample in a study of blood T cell repertoires in COVID-19. Profiled with immunoSEQ multiplex PCR; TCRdb holds only in-frame clones, not every one. Among around 100,000 clones listed, approximately 83% were seen once. The source material was peripheral blood. These receptors were obtained from a woman aged 70 to 79 with acute or convalescent COVID-19. Each CDR3 is given with its conserved first and last residue. D genes are given only for firm matches. The size entry is marked missing in some rows and otherwise reads once, few, many or a size class.

D	V	size	J	DNA	CDR3
.	TRBV7-9	.	TRBJ2-3	TGTGCCAGCAGCTTGTCGGGGGTAGCAGATACGCAGTATTTT	CASSLSGVADTQYF
.	TRBV9	.	TRBJ1-2	TGTGCCAGCAGCCCACTAACAGGGTTTCATGGCTACACCTTC	CASSPLTGFHGYTF
.	TRBV5-1	few	TRBJ1-4	TGCGCCAGCAGGCGCGACAGTGAAAAACTGTTTTTT	CASRRDSEKLFF
.	TRBV9	.	TRBJ2-4	TGTGCCAGCAGCCGAGGACTGCCTCCAAACATTCAGTACTTC	CASSRGLPPNIQYF
.	TRBV29-1	.	TRBJ1-1	TGCAGCGTAGTTGATCCCGGGACTGAAGCTTTCTTT	CSVVDPGTEAFF
.	TRBV10-3	.	TRBJ1-6	TGTGCCATCAGTGAGTCTTCCACAGGACCCCTCCACTTT	CAISESSTGPLHF
.	TRBV7-3	.	TRBJ1-1	TGTGCCAGCAGTCATAGTCCAGGAATGAACACTGAAGCTTTCTTT	CASSHSPGMNTEAFF
TRBD1	TRBV19	.	TRBJ2-7	TGTGCCAGTAGTAGGGACAGGGCCTACGAGCAGTACTTC	CASSRDRAYEQYF
TRBD2	TRBV11-2	.	TRBJ2-2	TGTGCCAGCAGCTCGGGACTAGCATCGGCCGGGGAGCTGTTTTTT	CASSSGLASAGELFF
.	TRBV19	.	TRBJ1-1	TGTGCCAGTAGTATAGGGGGCCAGACTGAAGCTTTCTTT	CASSIGGQTEAFF
TRBD1	TRBV5-1	.	TRBJ2-1	TGCGCCAGCAGCCCAGAACCGGGACAGTGGTACAATGAGCAGTTCTTC	CASSPEPGQWYNEQFF
.	TRBV19	.	TRBJ2-1	TGTGCCAGTAGTATATCCCCGGGGGCGGGAGTGGGCAATGAGCAGTTCTTC	CASSISPGAGVGNEQFF
TRBD1	TRBV19	.	TRBJ1-1	TGTGCCAGTAGCACCACAGGGGACACTGAAGCTTTCTTT	CASSTTGDTEAFF
TRBD2	TRBV10-1	.	TRBJ2-1	TGCGCCAGCAGTGATGTGACTAGCGGGTACAATGAGCAGTTCTTC	CASSDVTSGYNEQFF
TRBD2	TRBV7-9	.	TRBJ2-4	TGTGCCAGCAGTCCGGGGGGAAACATTCAGTACTTC	CASSPGGNIQYF
.	TRBV7-9	.	TRBJ2-5	TGTGCCAGCAGCTCACAGGGCCAAGAGACCCAGTACTTC	CASSSQGQETQYF
TRBD1	TRBV6-5	.	TRBJ1-1	TGTGCCAGCAGGAGAGACAGGGGCGCGGTAGCTTTCTTT	CASRRDRGAVAFF
.	TRBV21-1	.	TRBJ2-7	TGTGCCATACCTCCGGGGGGGCCCCTCGAGCAGTACTTC	CAIPPGGPLEQYF
.	TRBV21-1	.	TRBJ2-2	TGTGCCAGCAGCAAAGGTAATGAACAACAGGGGAATCCCACAGAAAACACCGGGGAGCTGTTTTTT	CASSKGNEQQGNPTENTGELFF
TRBD2	TRBV30	once	TRBJ2-7	TGTGCCTGGAGCCAGGGCGGGGGGACCTACGAGCAGTACTTC	CAWSQGGGTYEQYF
.	TRBV7-9	.	TRBJ2-2	TGTGCCAGCAGCCCCCTGACAGGACGAAGCACCGGGAAGCTGTTTTTT	CASSPLTGRSTGKLFF
TRBD1	TRBV3-1/TRBV3-2	.	TRBJ2-7	TGTGCCAGCAGCCCCTACCCCGGACAGGGGGCCCCCGTCGAGCAGTACTTC	CASSPYPGQGAPVEQYF
.	TRBV5-6	few	TRBJ1-1	TGTGCCAGCAGCTTGTCTCCCCGGAACACTGAAGCTTTCTTT	CASSLSPRNTEAFF
.	TRBV2	few	TRBJ1-5	TGTGCCAGCAGCCAAGGGACTATCAATCAGCCCCAGCATTTT	CASSQGTINQPQHF
TRBD2	TRBV7-8	few	TRBJ2-1	TGTGCCAGCAGCCTACGGGGGATTATTGGGACTAGCGGGGACTACAATGAGCAGTTCTTC	CASSLRGIIGTSGDYNEQFF
TRBD2	TRBV9	.	TRBJ2-6	TGTGCCAGCAGCGTTTGGGAGGGAAGCTCTGGGGCCAACGTCCTGACTTTC	CASSVWEGSSGANVLTF
TRBD1	TRBV6-5	few	TRBJ1-2	TGTGCCAGCGAAAAGGGACAGGGGAACTATGGCTACACCTTC	CASEKGQGNYGYTF
TRBD1	TRBV7-8	.	TRBJ1-5	TGTGCCAGCAGCGACCTCGACAGGGGGCGCGGGCAGCCCCAGCATTTT	CASSDLDRGRGQPQHF
TRBD2	TRBV9	.	TRBJ2-2	TGTGCCAGCAGCGTTAACAGCGGGGGCAACACCGGGGAGCTGTTTTTT	CASSVNSGGNTGELFF
TRBD2	TRBV19	once	TRBJ2-3	TGTGCCAGTAGGACTAGCGGGGTTGATGGAGATACGCAGTATTTT	CASRTSGVDGDTQYF
TRBD1	TRBV6-2/TRBV6-3	.	TRBJ1-2	TGTGCCAGCAGCCAGGGACAGGGGGAAAACTATGGCTACACCTTC	CASSQGQGENYGYTF
TRBD1	TRBV3-1/TRBV3-2	.	TRBJ2-7	TGTGCCAGCAGCCCTTCAGGGACAGGGAGCTCCTACGAGCAGTACTTC	CASSPSGTGSSYEQYF
TRBD1	TRBV4-2	.	TRBJ2-7	TGTGCCAGCAGCCAAGATCTGGGCGGGACAGGCTACGAGCAGTACTTC	CASSQDLGGTGYEQYF
.	TRBV18	.	TRBJ1-1	TGTGCCAGCTCACTAAAGGGGCAGCACGACACTGAAGCTTTCTTT	CASSLKGQHDTEAFF
TRBD1	TRBV5-1	.	TRBJ1-2	TGCGCCAGCAGCTTGGTTGGGACAGGGGCGGCTAACTATGGCTACACCTTC	CASSLVGTGAANYGYTF
.	TRBV6-5	.	TRBJ1-5	TGTGCCAGCACTTGGACAGTTTATAGCAATCAGCCCCAGCATTTT	CASTWTVYSNQPQHF
.	TRBV7-2	.	TRBJ2-2	TGTGCCAGCAGCCCGCCTACAGGGTTGAACACCGGGGAGCTGTTTTTT	CASSPPTGLNTGELFF
TRBD1	TRBV6-5	.	TRBJ2-7	TGTGCCAGCACTTCGGACAGGACCTCCAGCGAGCAGTACTTC	CASTSDRTSSEQYF
TRBD1	TRBV5-5	.	TRBJ2-5	TGTGCCAGCAGCACCGGGGCTGACAGGGCGGAGACCCAGTACTTC	CASSTGADRAETQYF
.	TRBV18	.	TRBJ2-6	TGTGCCAGCTCACCAGCAGTCCCCTCGTCTGGGGCCAACGTCCTGACTTTC	CASSPAVPSSGANVLTF
TRBD1	TRBV19	.	TRBJ1-5	TGTGCCAGTAGTATAGCGGGGACAGGGGTGCAGCCCCAGCATTTT	CASSIAGTGVQPQHF
TRBD2	TRBV6-5	.	TRBJ2-7	TGTGCCAGCACTAGCGGGAGCTACGAGCAGTACTTC	CASTSGSYEQYF
.	TRBV6-5	.	TRBJ1-1	TGTGCCAGCAGTTCCTCTCGCACTGAAGCTTTCTTT	CASSSSRTEAFF
TRBD1	TRBV27	.	TRBJ1-3	TGTGCCAGCAGCCGCCCAGACAGGGACTCTGGAAACACCATATATTTT	CASSRPDRDSGNTIYF
TRBD2	TRBV2	few	TRBJ2-1	TGTGCCAGCAGGCAAACTAGCGGGAGCACCCAGGAGCAGTTCTTC	CASRQTSGSTQEQFF